This record concerns one TCR beta chain sequence. The antigen remains unidentified. V lost 4 bases to trimming and J lost 5 bases; unmatched junction nucleotides: 9. This CDR3 spans 16 amino acids. The germline V gene encodes CDR1 LGHNA and CDR2 YSLEER. The data are from a study of cytomegalovirus exposure and HLA in healthy donors. Findings and limits, study-wide: The authors assumed roughly uniform sequencing depth across donors for presence/absence analyses.

In the PCR, 60 Vbeta and 13 Jbeta primers were used. Sequencing used immunoSEQ multiplex PCR; TCRdb keeps in-frame clones, though not all of them. The sample carries roughly 150,000 clones, roughly 76% recorded once. The clonotype was recovered from a male donor in good health and CMV-seronegative. The chain employs TRBV4-3 and TRBJ2-2; 8 bases are a match to TRBD2. Sequenced sample: PBMCs. CDR3 amino acids: CASSPSGGRGTGELFF. CDR3 coding DNA: TGCGCCAGCAGCCCAAGCGGGGGCCGGGGGACCGGGGAGCTGTTTTTT.